This T cell receptor (beta chain) was profiled in a study of T cell repertoires in cytomegalovirus infection. A remark on this clonotype: The antigen is not known.

TCRdb fed the reads into MiXCR, producing one record per CDR3 protein. The sample consists of around 900,000 distinct CDR3 sequences, about 33% of them appearing once. Between the trimmed V and J ends, which lost 2 bases and 0 bases, there was a span of 14 bases. Germline CDR1 is MDHEN and CDR2 is SYDVKM. The CDR3 sequence is 17 residues long. Sequencing was performed on cultured CD8+ T cells from PBMCs, taken from culture after CMV antigen stimulation. The receptor comes from a human donor in good health (CMV status not recorded). Some clones in this sample may be carry-over from other donors' samples. The chain joins TRBV28 to TRBJ2-1; D remains ambiguous. This CDR3 reads CASSLPTWVSSYNEQFF. The DNA for the CDR3 is TGTGCCAGCAGTTTACCCACGTGGGTCAGCTCCTACAATGAGCAGTTCTTC.